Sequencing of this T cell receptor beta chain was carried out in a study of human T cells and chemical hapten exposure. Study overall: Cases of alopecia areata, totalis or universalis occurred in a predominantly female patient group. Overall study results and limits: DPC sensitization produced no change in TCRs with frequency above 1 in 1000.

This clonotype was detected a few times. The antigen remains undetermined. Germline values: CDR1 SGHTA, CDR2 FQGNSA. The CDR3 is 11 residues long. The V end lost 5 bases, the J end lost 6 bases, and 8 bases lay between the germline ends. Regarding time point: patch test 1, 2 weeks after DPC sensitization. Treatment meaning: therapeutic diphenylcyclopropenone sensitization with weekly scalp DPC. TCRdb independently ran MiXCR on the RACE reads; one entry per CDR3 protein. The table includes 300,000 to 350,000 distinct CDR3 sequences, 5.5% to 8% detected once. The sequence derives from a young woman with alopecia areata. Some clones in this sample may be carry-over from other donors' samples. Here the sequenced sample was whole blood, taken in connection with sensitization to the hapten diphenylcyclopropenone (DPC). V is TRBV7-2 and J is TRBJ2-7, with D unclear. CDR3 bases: TGTGCCAGCAGCCCATTTTTCGAGCAGTACTTC. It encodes CASSPFFEQYF. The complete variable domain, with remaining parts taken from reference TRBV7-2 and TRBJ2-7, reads GAGVSQSPSNKVTEKGKDVELRCDPISGHTALYWYRQSLGQGLEFLIYFQGNSAPDKSGLPSDRFSAERTGGSVSTLTIQRTQQEDSAVYLCASSPFFEQYFGPGTRLTVT.